These 25 T cell receptor beta chains originate from one sample sequenced in a study of T-cell reconstitution after alpha-beta-depleted transplantation in children. It was with unique molecular identifiers that the TCRbeta library was prepared. TCRdb passed the PCR reads through MiXCR, listing each CDR3 protein once. This repertoire shows more than 300,000 distinct CDR3 sequences, 16% found once; its top ten account for around two fifths. The sample was PBMCs, mostly from graft donor cells, taken 360 days after TCRalphabeta/CD19-depleted stem cell transplant. Source of these receptors: a male patient aged 2 to 9 who had a stem cell transplant for acute lymphoblastic leukemia, so the T cells may come from the graft donor.

This clonotype was seen a handful of times. The V call is TRBV3-1, the J call TRBJ2-2; no reliable D call. V was clipped by 0 bases and J by 8 bases, with 13 bases between them. Germline CDR1 is LGHDT and CDR2 is YNNKEL (reference sequence). CDR3 length: 15 residues. Written as DNA, the CDR3 is TGTGCCAGCAGCCAAGATCTAAGCGCTGGGGGGGAGCTGTTTTTT. Encoded protein: CASSQDLSAGGELFF. Filled out from reference TRBV3-1 and TRBJ2-2, the complete variable domain reads DTAVSQTPKYLVTQMGNDKSIKCEQNLGHDTMYWYKQDSKKFLKIMFSYNNKELIINETVPNRFSPKSPDKAHLNLHINSLELGDSAVYFCASSQDLSAGGELFFGEGSRLTVL.

The V gene is TRBV4-1, the J gene TRBJ2-7; 9 bases are shared with TRBD2. This CDR3 has 19 residues. Germline V lookup: CDR1 MGHRA, CDR2 YSYEKL. V lost 1 base, J lost 1 base, and 14 bases stayed unmatched. CDR3 sequence (DNA): TGCGCCAGCAGCCAAGGTTTAAGCGGGAGGCCCACACAGTCCTACGAGCAGTACTTC. Translation: CASSQGLSGRPTQSYEQYF.

This clonotype has more than one count but fewer than ten. J is TRBJ2-1 and V is TRBV12-3 or TRBV12-4; 10 nucleotides agree with TRBD2. Trimming cost V 6 bases and J 3 bases; bases outside gene matches: 11. This CDR3 is built from 17 residues. The CDR3 DNA reads as TGTGCCAGCAGATACCGGACTAGCGGAGCATACTACAATGAGCAGTTCTTC. The encoded protein is CASRYRTSGAYYNEQFF.

The CDR3 region has the DNA TGCGCCAGCAGTGAGTTAAACTTCGTCCAGGGGACCCTAAGAGAGGACACAGATACGCAGTATTTT. This encodes CASSELNFVQGTLREDTDTQYF. The rearrangement joins TRBV10-1 to TRBJ2-3; D may be TRBD1 (6 bases). Germline assignment: CDR1 WNHNN and CDR2 SYGVQD (reference sequence). This CDR3 has 22 residues. V lost 1 base, J lost 2 bases, and 31 bases lay in between.

This chain connects TRBV4-3 to TRBJ2-1; 15 bases are a match to TRBD2. This CDR3 has 18 residues. CDR1 is LGHNA and CDR2 is YSLEER in the germline V gene. J gave up 7 bases and V 0 bases, and 7 bases lay outside the gene matches. The CDR3 DNA follows: TGCGCCAGCAGCCAAGATGGGACTAGCGGGAGGCCTGGGAATGAGCAGTTCTTC. It codes for CASSQDGTSGRPGNEQFF.

This chain connects TRBV6-2 or TRBV6-3 to TRBJ2-1; 9 bases map to TRBD1. The V gene's germline CDR1 is MNHEY and CDR2 SVGEGT. The CDR3 contains 16 residues. Trimming at V came to 1 base and at J to 3 bases, leaving 4 bases not matched to a gene. CDR3 DNA: TGTGCCAGCAGTTACTACAGGGGGCGAAACTACAATGAGCAGTTCTTC. It yields the protein CASSYYRGRNYNEQFF.

This clonotype was found a few times. This chain uses TRBV2 with TRBJ2-1, with TRBD1 matching over 11 bases. The J segment lost 5 bases and the V segment lost 2 bases, leaving 5 bases of the junction unmatched. The length of the CDR3 is 16 residues. The V gene's germline CDR1 is SNHLY and CDR2 FYNNEI. CDR3 coding DNA: TGTGCCAGCAGTGAACTCGGACAGGGGGCCCACAATGAGCAGTTCTTC. Translating it yields CASSELGQGAHNEQFF.

The chain has TRBV5-1 and TRBJ2-7, with 8 bases aligning to TRBD2. CDR1 and CDR2 from the germline V gene are SGHRS and YFSETQ. This CDR3 has 15 amino acids. The J segment lost 3 bases and the V segment lost 3 bases, leaving 8 bases of the junction unmatched. The CDR3 sequence is CASSSTGLENYEQYF. The DNA for the CDR3 is TGCGCCAGCAGCTCCACGGGACTAGAAAACTACGAGCAGTACTTC.

This clonotype appeared many times. The chain couples TRBV10-3 to TRBJ2-5, with 8 bases fitting TRBD1. Trimming took 4 bases from V and 4 from J; bases not matched to a gene: 2. This CDR3 region has 13 residues. CDR1 ENHRY and CDR2 SYGVKD come from the germline V gene. The CDR3 DNA follows: TGTGCCATCAGTGGAGACAGGGGAGAGACCCAGTACTTC. The encoded protein is CAISGDRGETQYF.

In this sample, this clonotype turned up a few times. The rearrangement uses TRBV12-3 or TRBV12-4 and TRBJ2-7, with D tentatively TRBD2 (5 bases). V dropped 5 bases and J dropped 3 bases, with 8 bases sitting between them. The CDR3 has 12 amino acids. As DNA, the CDR3 is TGTGCCAGCAGTACTAGATACTACGAGCAGTACTTC. Protein sequence: CASSTRYYEQYF.

There are a few counts of this clonotype. The junction shows a germline mismatch at one end, possibly a read error. This chain uses TRBV7-7 with TRBJ2-7, with TRBD2 identical over 9 bases. The germline V gene has CDR1 SSHAT and CDR2 FNYEAQ (reference sequence). The CDR3 spans 13 residues. This CDR3 reads CASSPGLAGEQYF. In DNA, the CDR3 is TGTGCTAGCAGCCCGGGACTAGCTGGCGAGCAGTACTTC.

This clonotype was seen repeatedly, ten times or more. CDR3 nucleotides: TGTGCCAGCAGCTTAGCCGCTACCGGGGAGCTGTTTTTT. Translating it yields CASSLAATGELFF. The chain joins TRBV11-2 to TRBJ2-2; D remains unclear. The CDR3 totals 13 residues. CDR1 and CDR2 from the germline V gene are SGHAT and FQNNGV. The V gene lost 1 base and the J gene lost 5 bases, with 5 bases spanning the gap.

V gene TRBV3-1 combines with J gene TRBJ2-1, with 13 bases matching TRBD2. The CDR3 has 17 residues. The germline CDR1 and CDR2 sequences are LGHDT and YNNKEL (reference sequence). The V and J ends lost 4 bases and 5 bases, in that order; junction bases with no gene match: 8. In DNA form, the CDR3 reads TGTGCCAGCAGCCGAGGACTAGCGGGAGTCTGGAACAATGAGCAGTTCTTC. It encodes CASSRGLAGVWNNEQFF.

V is TRBV7-9 and J is TRBJ2-5; 7 bases line up with TRBD1. This CDR3 has 13 residues. Germline values: CDR1 SEHNR, CDR2 FQNEAQ (reference sequence). The ends lost 6 bases at V and 3 bases at J; junction bases unmatched: 4. The CDR3 sequence: CASRHTGEETQYF. CDR3 in DNA: TGTGCCAGCAGACATACAGGGGAAGAGACCCAGTACTTC.

This clonotype has more than one count but fewer than ten. The chain employs TRBV5-1 and TRBJ2-3; 14 bases agree with TRBD2. This CDR3 contains 18 residues. Germline CDR1 SGHRS, CDR2 YFSETQ. Losses at the gene ends were 1 base for V and 4 bases for J; bases not matched to a gene: 8. CDR3 sequence (DNA): TGCGCCAGCAGCTTGACCGGGACTAGCGGGAGTCGGCCAGATACGCAGTATTTT. Protein: CASSLTGTSGSRPDTQYF.

This chain connects TRBV4-2 to TRBJ2-5, with D possibly TRBD2 on 7 matching bases. This CDR3 is 16 amino acids long. In germline, CDR1 is LGHNA, CDR2 YNFKEQ. Trimming stripped 1 base from V and 0 bases from J, with 12 bases between. The CDR3 DNA is TGTGCCAGCAGCCAAGCGCGGGGGACATACCAAGAGACCCAGTACTTC. Residues: CASSQARGTYQETQYF.

Note on this clonotype: This may be a read error: a much more frequent sequence differs by one nucleotide. As DNA, the CDR3 is TGTCCCAGCAGCTTCATAGGGACTAGACCCACAGATACGCAGTATTTT. It encodes CPSSFIGTRPTDTQYF. The genes are TRBV7-9 and TRBJ2-3, with 8 bases identical to TRBD2. The CDR3 runs to 16 residues. Looked up from germline, CDR1 is SEHNR and CDR2 is FQNEAQ (reference sequence). Variable domain in full (rest from reference TRBV7-9 and TRBJ2-3): DTGVSQNPRHKITKRGQNVTFRCDPISEHNRLYWYRQTLGQGPEFLTYFQNEAQLEKSRLLSDRFSAERPKGSFSTLEIQRTEQGDSAMYLCPSSFIGTRPTDTQYFGPGTRLTVL.

This clonotype was seen at least ten times. The chain is built from TRBV29-1 and TRBJ2-2; D unresolved. V was shortened by 6 bases and J by 5 bases, with 19 bases between the two germline ends. The CDR3 spans 15 residues. In germline, CDR1 is SQVTM, CDR2 ANQGSEA. CDR3 sequence reads: CSVKAGALLTGELFF. The CDR3 bases are TGCAGCGTCAAAGCCGGAGCCCTCCTAACCGGGGAGCTGTTTTTT.

This clonotype has more than one count but fewer than ten. This sequence joins TRBV27 and TRBJ2-1, with D possibly being TRBD1 or TRBD2 (6 bases each). This CDR3 has 15 residues. CDR1 is MNHEY and CDR2 is SMNVEV in the germline V gene (reference sequence). The ends were cut back, 5 bases at V and 4 bases at J, with 15 bases in the middle. CDR3 loop: CASSPGASLYNEQFF. The CDR3 DNA reads TGTGCCAGCAGTCCGGGGGCCTCCCTTTACAATGAGCAGTTCTTC.

The gene calls are TRBV6-2 or TRBV6-3 and TRBJ2-7, with 10 bases fitting TRBD2. The ends lost 7 bases at V and 2 bases at J; junction bases unmatched: 5. From germline, CDR1 is MNHEY and CDR2 SVGEGT. The CDR3 runs to 14 residues. In DNA, the CDR3 is TGTGCCAGCAAGCTACTAGCGGGGCCCTACGAGCAGTACTTC. Translating gives CASKLLAGPYEQYF.

The V gene is TRBV20-1, the J gene TRBJ2-5, with 15 nucleotides matching TRBD2. CDR1 is DFQATT and CDR2 is SNEGSKA in the germline V gene (reference sequence). V was clipped by 3 bases and J by 5 bases; unmatched bases: 4. The CDR3 contains 15 residues. The CDR3 loop is CSARGTSGRTETQYF. CDR3 sequence (DNA): TGCAGTGCTAGGGGGACTAGCGGGAGGACGGAGACCCAGTACTTC.

This clonotype was counted only a few times. The rearrangement uses TRBV25-1 and TRBJ2-7, with D possibly called TRBD1 or TRBD2 (5 bases each). Germline values: CDR1 MGHDK, CDR2 SYGVNS. V was pared by 11 bases and J by 1 base, with 15 bases between. This CDR3 spans 13 amino acids. The CDR3 DNA reads TGTGCCTACCGGGACGACAGATCCTACGAGCAGTACTTC. Protein sequence: CAYRDDRSYEQYF.

The chain is built from TRBV4-3 and TRBJ2-1; 8 bases align to TRBD2. Trimming removed 3 bases from V and 1 base from J; junction bases left unmatched: 8. This CDR3 has 17 residues. CDR1 is LGHNA and CDR2 is YSLEER in the germline V gene. The CDR3 protein is CASSHEAGVLSYNEQFF. The CDR3 nucleotides read TGCGCCAGCAGCCATGAAGCGGGGGTATTATCCTACAATGAGCAGTTCTTC.

A few counts support this clonotype. The V and J genes are TRBV24-1 and TRBJ2-6; TRBD1 is a possible D gene (6 bases). Germline loops: CDR1 KGHDR, CDR2 SFDVKD. CDR3 length equals 17 residues. The V gene lost 0 bases and the J gene lost 4 bases, with 12 bases spanning the gap. CDR3 amino acids: CATSDLIRGWGANVLTF. In DNA, the CDR3 is TGTGCCACCAGTGATTTGATCAGGGGATGGGGGGCCAACGTCCTGACTTTC.

The chain links TRBV20-1 to TRBJ2-7, with 7 bases fitting TRBD2. The CDR3 sequence is 15 residues long. Germline V CDR1 and CDR2: DFQATT, SNEGSKA (reference sequence). The ends lost 4 bases at V and 9 bases at J; junction bases unmatched: 18. The CDR3 reads CSANPGEGLSGGQYF. Here the CDR3 DNA reads TGCAGTGCTAATCCCGGGGAGGGCCTTAGTGGGGGGCAGTACTTC.